This T cell receptor beta chain was identified during a study of blood T cell repertoires in COVID-19 (TCRdb year 2020). A note on the overall study: Collaborator samples came from the United States, Italy and Spain and covered acute and convalescent phases of COVID-19. The prospective study material was composed of cDNA or gDNA derived from T cells, B-cell-depleted T cells, or PBMCs. Deeply sampled blood TCRbeta repertoires from subjects exposed to, actively infected with, or recovered from COVID-19 were included in the dataset. The repertoires were released in a freely available public database meant as a resource for research on the immune response to SARS-CoV-2. The samples were drawn from two sources: the first 160 participants of the ongoing ImmuneRACE study, and 1,200 or so subjects contributed by 6 global collaborators. Nearly every sample came with metadata listing a de-identified subject ID, COVID-19 status, age in years and sex. Where HLA class I and class II types were available, the types were taken from metadata supplied by the sample provider, not from assay-based typing.

Whole blood was collected in K2EDTA tubes by collaborating institutions according to the institutions' own protocols. For TCRbeta analysis, collaborators shipped samples in one of three forms: frozen whole blood, isolated PBMCs, or DNA extracted from either of those sample types. About this clone: Its antigen has not been determined. Within one base of it there is no much larger clone, and no base qualities were kept.

The immunoSEQ Assay, a bias-controlled multiplex PCR, was used to amplify TCRbeta CDR3 regions from genomic DNA. Per the source publication's procedure: Nucleated cell counts per sample were estimated from amplification of reference gene primers within the assay. Sequence reads were collapsed and filtered to measure the absolute abundance of every unique TCRbeta CDR3 rearrangement. Productive Simpson clonality was computed per sample as the square root of Simpson's diversity index over productive rearrangements. TCRdb limited this immuneACCESS table to in-frame rearrangements with V and J called. A share of clones is missing; checked studies link under half to unresolved V genes, and the rest is unexplained. That table gives V, J and clone size, and the DNA gave D and trimming. The table for this sample lists approximately 24,000 clones; almost 95% of them were counted only once. The ten largest clones capture around 2% of the sample.

Overall study results and their limits: How much clinical and demographic metadata was included differed by source and by participant, and the metadata was provided uncurated.

CDR1 and CDR2 (SGHKS, YYEKEE) derive from the germline V gene (reference sequence). The V and J ends are trimmed by 3 bases and 6 bases, leaving 15 bases between them. The CDR3 holds 15 amino acids from the cysteine to the phenylalanine. The only DNA kept is the CDR3, 45 bases in frame from the first base. Material for sequencing was peripheral blood. The receptor chain draws on TRBV5-5 and TRBJ1-4; too little of a D gene remains to name it. The sequence derives from a human donor in a cohort sampled during active COVID-19. CDR3 reads: CASSSGNYRDEKLFF. The sequenced DNA is TGTGCCAGCAGCTCCGGGAACTACAGAGATGAAAAACTGTTTTTT.